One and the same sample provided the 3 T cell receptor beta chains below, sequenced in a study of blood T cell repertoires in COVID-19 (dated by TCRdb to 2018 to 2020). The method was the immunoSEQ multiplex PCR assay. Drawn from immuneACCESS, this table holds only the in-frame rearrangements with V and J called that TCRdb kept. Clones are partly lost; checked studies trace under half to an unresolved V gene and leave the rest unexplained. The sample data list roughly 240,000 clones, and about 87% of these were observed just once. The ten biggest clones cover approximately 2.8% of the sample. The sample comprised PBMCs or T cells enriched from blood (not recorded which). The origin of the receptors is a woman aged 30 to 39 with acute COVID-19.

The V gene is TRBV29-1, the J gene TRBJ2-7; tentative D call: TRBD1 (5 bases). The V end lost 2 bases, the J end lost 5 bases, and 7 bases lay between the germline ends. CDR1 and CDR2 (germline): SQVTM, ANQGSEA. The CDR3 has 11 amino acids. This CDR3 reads CSVEKGNEQYF. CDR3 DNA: TGCAGCGTTGAAAAGGGGAACGAGCAGTACTTC.

Here the CDR3 DNA reads TGTGCCAGCAGCTCCGGACAGGGACCAGAGACCCAGTACTTC. Its translation is CASSSGQGPETQYF. This rearrangement joins TRBV5-4 to TRBJ2-5; 8 bases line up with TRBD1. The J segment lost 4 bases and the V segment lost 3 bases, leaving 5 bases of the junction unmatched. This CDR3 is built from 14 residues. Germline assignment: CDR1 SGHNT and CDR2 YYREEE (reference sequence).

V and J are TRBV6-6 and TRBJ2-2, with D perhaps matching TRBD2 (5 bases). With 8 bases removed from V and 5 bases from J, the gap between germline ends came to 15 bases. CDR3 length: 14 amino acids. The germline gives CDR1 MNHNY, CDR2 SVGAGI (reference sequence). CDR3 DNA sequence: TGTGCCAGCGCGGGCCAGTTGGGTACCGGGGAGCTGTTTTTT. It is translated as CASAGQLGTGELFF.